Listed below are T cell receptor beta chains from one sample, sequenced in a study of OX40 agonist ivuxolimab in advanced cancers. The data were produced by immunoSEQ multiplex PCR, yet TCRdb's version contains in-frame clones alone and is incomplete. The profile shows fewer than 90,000 clones, around 87% of them singletons. Here the sequenced sample was CD4+ or CD8+ T cells sorted from blood, taken in a trial of the OX40 agonist ivuxolimab. The receptor source for this set is an adult with an advanced solid tumor such as melanoma, head and neck, liver or kidney cancer. Both conserved end residues are part of each CDR3. D genes are given only for firm matches. Size is omitted from some rows. Given values are once, few, many or a class for expanded clones.

D gene	V gene	J gene	clone size	CDR3 DNA	CDR3 protein
NA	TRBV5-6	TRBJ2-1	NA	TGTGCCAGCAGCTTGGCCCTAACACTACCCTCCAATGAGCAGTTCTTC	CASSLALTLPSNEQFF
NA	TRBV9	TRBJ2-2	NA	TGTGCCAGCAGCGGGCGGAGGGGTTTTACCGGGGAGCTGTTTTTT	CASSGRRGFTGELFF
TRBD1	TRBV6-5	TRBJ1-2	NA	TGTGCCAGCAGCTTGACAGGGAACTATGGCTACACCTTC	CASSLTGNYGYTF
TRBD1	TRBV6-5	TRBJ1-5	NA	TGTGCCAGCAGCCAGGGACAGGCGAATCAGCCCCAGCATTTT	CASSQGQANQPQHF
NA	TRBV2	TRBJ1-1	NA	TGTGCCAGCAGTGAGTGGGGGCCGGGGATAGCTTTCTTT	CASSEWGPGIAFF
NA	TRBV4-1	TRBJ2-2	NA	TGCGCCAGCAGCCAAGATTCCCAGAACACCGGGGAGCTGTTTTTT	CASSQDSQNTGELFF
NA	TRBV7-9	TRBJ2-3	NA	TGTGCCAGCAGCTCGGAGGCTTACACAGATACGCAGTATTTT	CASSSEAYTDTQYF
TRBD1	TRBV5-1	TRBJ2-7	NA	TGCGCCAGCAGCCTACTGCCCGGACAGGGGTTTTCAAATTACGAGCAGTACTTC	CASSLLPGQGFSNYEQYF
NA	TRBV6-1	TRBJ2-3	NA	TGTGCCAGCAGTGAAAGGGGGGATACGCAGTATTTT	CASSERGDTQYF
NA	TRBV6-5	TRBJ1-1	once	TGTGCCAGCAGTTACTCGCCCAGGAACACTGAAGCTTTCTTT	CASSYSPRNTEAFF
NA	TRBV11-2	TRBJ1-1	NA	TGTGCCAGCAGCTTAGACAGGGCCACTGAAGCTTTCTTT	CASSLDRATEAFF
TRBD1	TRBV27	TRBJ2-7	NA	TGTGCCAGCAGGACCTCAGGGGGCGAGTCCTACGAGCAGTACTTC	CASRTSGGESYEQYF
NA	TRBV11-3	TRBJ2-1	NA	TGTGCCAGCAGCCAGGGGCAGAGCTCCTACAATGAGCAGTTCTTC	CASSQGQSSYNEQFF
TRBD2	TRBV18	TRBJ2-7	NA	TGTGCCAGCTCACCAGCAGCGGGAGAGTACGAGCAGTACTTC	CASSPAAGEYEQYF
NA	TRBV9	TRBJ2-3	NA	TGTGCCAGCAGCGTAGACCGGGCAGGGGCTGCAGATACGCAGTATTTT	CASSVDRAGAADTQYF
TRBD2	TRBV30	TRBJ2-2	NA	TGTGCCTGGAGGTCGGGAGGCCGCACCGGGGAGCTGTTTTTT	CAWRSGGRTGELFF
NA	TRBV19	TRBJ2-7	NA	TGTGCCAGTAGTATCGCAGTCGACTCCTACGAGCAGTACTTC	CASSIAVDSYEQYF
NA	TRBV9	TRBJ2-5	few	TGTGCCAGCAGCGTAGGACAGGTAGAGACCCAGTACTTC	CASSVGQVETQYF
NA	TRBV19	TRBJ1-2	NA	TGTGCCAGTTTCCGATTTCTCTATGGCTACACCTTC	CASFRFLYGYTF
TRBD1	TRBV5-5	TRBJ2-1	NA	TGTGCCAGCAGTTTTGACAGGGGACCCTACAATGAGCAGTTCTTC	CASSFDRGPYNEQFF
NA	TRBV11-2	TRBJ2-5	once	TGTGCCAGCAGCTTCACCCCCCTCCAAGAGACCCAGTACTTC	CASSFTPLQETQYF
NA	TRBV7-9	TRBJ2-6	NA	TGTGCCAGCAGCTTAATACAGTATGCTGGGGCCAACGTCCTGACTTTC	CASSLIQYAGANVLTF
TRBD2	TRBV5-1	TRBJ2-1	NA	TGCGCCAGCACAGTGCTAGCGGGAGCTTACAATGAGCAGTTCTTC	CASTVLAGAYNEQFF
NA	TRBV10-3	TRBJ2-2	NA	TGTGCCATCAGTGAGTCGACGGGGGCTTCGAACACCGGGGAGCTGTTTTTT	CAISESTGASNTGELFF
NA	TRBV29-1	TRBJ2-1	NA	TGCAGCGTTCTCAGATCGACCGATATCGATGAGCAGTTCTTC	CSVLRSTDIDEQFF
NA	TRBV30	TRBJ2-7	NA	TGTGCCTGGAGTGCGGAGGGTTTGGGGGGAACCTACTACGAGCAGTACTTC	CAWSAEGLGGTYYEQYF
NA	TRBV30	TRBJ1-5	NA	TGTGCCTGGAGTCATGGGACTAGCAATCAGCCCCAGCATTTT	CAWSHGTSNQPQHF
NA	TRBV5-8	TRBJ2-6	once	TGTGCCAGCAGCTTGGCCGGGGGCTCTGGGGCCAACGTCCTGACTTTC	CASSLAGGSGANVLTF
NA	TRBV5-1	TRBJ2-7	NA	TGCGCCAGCAGCTTGGGAGGAACAGGGTTTACCTACGAGCAGTACTTC	CASSLGGTGFTYEQYF
NA	TRBV5-1	TRBJ2-3	NA	TGCGCCAGCAGCTTACTCGGGGGGCAGGGAGATACGCAGTATTTT	CASSLLGGQGDTQYF
NA	TRBV11-1	TRBJ2-2	NA	TGTGCCAGCAGCTCCCAGAACACCGGGGAGCTGTTTTTT	CASSSQNTGELFF
NA	TRBV18	TRBJ2-1	once	TGTGCCAGCTCACCCACTGACTCCTCCCATGAGCAGTTCTTC	CASSPTDSSHEQFF
TRBD2	TRBV19	TRBJ2-1	few	TGTGCCAGTAGTTTTCAAGCGGGGAATGAGCAGTTCTTC	CASSFQAGNEQFF
NA	TRBV18	TRBJ1-2	NA	TGTGCCAGCTCACCACCAAGGGGGGCTAACTATGGCTACACCTTC	CASSPPRGANYGYTF
NA	TRBV19	TRBJ2-3	NA	TGTGCCAGTAGTAGAGACACAGGTTCCACAGATACGCAGTATTTT	CASSRDTGSTDTQYF
TRBD1	TRBV30	TRBJ1-5	NA	TGTGCCTGGAGTGGCGGGACAGGGGGTCAGCCCCAGCATTTT	CAWSGGTGGQPQHF